Below, 6 T cell receptor beta chains from the same sample are listed, as sequenced in a study of OX40 agonist ivuxolimab in advanced cancers. Using immunoSEQ multiplex PCR, the repertoire was profiled, and TCRdb retains in-frame clones only, with some absent. Altogether approximately 50,000 clones are present, roughly 91% being singletons, with the ten largest covering 0.75% to 0.9%. Material: CD4+ or CD8+ T cells sorted from blood, obtained in a trial of the OX40 agonist ivuxolimab. The receptors come from an adult with an advanced solid tumor such as melanoma, head and neck, liver or kidney cancer.

Remarks on this clone: It is likely a read error, because the conserved phenylalanine at the end of the CDR3 is missing. The DNA is left out, because the CDR3 cannot be placed on it with certainty; the CDR3 is given as TCRdb lists it. The rearrangement joins TRBV15 to TRBJ1-3; the table names TRBD1, a call not compared with the DNA. Germline V gene lookup returns CDR1 LNHNV and CDR2 YYDKDF (reference sequence). A total of 13 residues make up the CDR3, ends included. The CDR3 loop reads CATSRDRLKGLLI.

V usage is TRBV5-4 and J usage is TRBJ1-2; D unclear. CDR3 length: 13 residues. In germline, CDR1 is SGHNT, CDR2 YYREEE (reference sequence). V shed 0 bases and J shed 2 bases, with 5 bases lying between them. The chain's CDR3 is CASSLDGNYGYTF. The CDR3 DNA follows: TGTGCCAGCAGCTTGGACGGAAACTATGGCTACACCTTC.

The chain recombines TRBV5-4 with TRBJ1-6, with TRBD1 matching 9 bases. In germline, CDR1 is SGHNT, CDR2 YYREEE (reference sequence). V lost 1 base, J lost 8 bases, and 4 bases stayed unmatched. The CDR3 consists of 15 residues. In nucleotides, the CDR3 is TGTGCCAGCAGCTTGACCGGGACAGGGTATTCACCCCTCCACTTT. Translating gives CASSLTGTGYSPLHF.

The CDR3 DNA reads as TGTGCCAGCAGTCTAGCGGGGGGGAGCACAGATACGCAGTATTTT. Translating it yields CASSLAGGSTDTQYF. This sequence joins TRBV6-5 and TRBJ2-3, with 12 bases lining up with TRBD2. V lost 5 bases and J lost 0; bases outside the gene matches: 0. The CDR3 runs 15 residues. Per the germline V gene, CDR1 is MNHEY and CDR2 is SVGAGI.

Turning to this clone: Other DNA sequences in the same sample also yield this CDR3. CDR3 in DNA: TGTGCCAGCTCACCACCAAGTAATGAGCAGTTCTTC. Amino acid sequence: CASSPPSNEQFF. This chain uses TRBV18 with TRBJ2-1; no definite D call. The V and J ends lost 0 bases and 7 bases respectively, with 4 bases between them. Germline V gene sequence: CDR1 KGHSH, CDR2 LQKENI. This CDR3 is 12 amino acids long.

V gene TRBV6-1 combines with J gene TRBJ1-1; 8 bases are a match to TRBD1. Per germline, CDR1 MNHNS and CDR2 SASEGT. This CDR3 spans 13 amino acids. Trimming cost V 8 bases and J 3 bases; bases outside gene matches: 5. The CDR3 DNA sequence: TGTGCCAGCCCAGGACAGGGCGACACTGAAGCTTTCTTT. Translating it yields CASPGQGDTEAFF.